This T cell receptor (beta chain) was captured by sequencing in a study of early T cells in non-severe SARS-CoV-2 infection. This clonotype was observed a few times. Its antigen is as yet unknown. Via MiXCR, TCRdb re-called the 5' RACE reads, giving one row per CDR3 protein. The sample includes 55,000 to 80,000 distinct CDR3 sequences, roughly 10% of them seen just once. The study's findings and limits: Private and CD4 specificities were missed by VDJdb matching, which favored anti-spike CD8 responses.

What was sequenced was whole blood. This clonotype was sampled from an adult who was a healthcare worker with PCR-confirmed SARS-CoV-2 infection or an uninfected control (not recorded which).

CDR3 coding DNA: TGTGCCAGCAGCTCATCGGCGGATTCACCCCTCCACTTT. Its translation is CASSSSADSPLHF. This rearrangement joins TRBV7-9 to TRBJ1-6; D call uncertain. The V end was cut by 4 bases, the J end by 8 bases, with 9 bases between. Germline V gene data show CDR1 as SEHNR and CDR2 as FQNEAQ (reference sequence). This CDR3 contains 13 residues.